Shown below are 30 T cell receptor beta chains from a single sample sequenced in a study of T cells in Graves' hyperthyroidism and ophthalmopathy. The investigators amplified TCR beta CDR3 regions from RNA transcripts. The TCR CDR3 was amplified in a first-round RT-PCR using the HTBI primer set. TCRdb reprocessed the multiplex PCR reads with MiXCR, giving one entry per CDR3 protein. The sample holds 92,000 or so distinct CDR3 sequences; roughly 49% are singletons and the top ten take roughly 26%. Sequenced material: blood. Every receptor here comes from a woman aged 40 to 50 with Graves' hyperthyroidism.

This clonotype was counted between two and nine times. This sequence may be a read error, since a much larger clone differs from it by one base. Since no conserved phenylalanine or tryptophan closes the CDR3, a read error is the likely cause. V is TRBV6-6 and J is TRBJ2-2, with 8 bases lining up with TRBD2. The germline V gene has CDR1 MNHNY and CDR2 SVGAGI (reference sequence). Trimming took 0 bases from V and 7 from J; bases not matched to a gene: 4. The CDR3 consists of 15 residues. DNA for the CDR3: TGTGCCAGCAGTTACTCCAGCGGGAGTTTCGGGGAGCTGTTTCTT. It is translated as CASSYSSGSFGELFL.

This clonotype was counted many times. The chain links TRBV5-1 to TRBJ1-3; D unresolved. Germline V gene sequence: CDR1 SGHRS, CDR2 YFSETQ. CDR3 length equals 16 residues. V was shortened by 2 bases and J by 0 bases, with 12 bases between the two germline ends. CDR3 nucleotide sequence: TGCGCCAGCAGCTTCGGACTTCTCAACTCTGGAAACACCATATATTTT. Its translation: CASSFGLLNSGNTIYF.

The chain recombines TRBV10-2 with TRBJ2-7; the match to TRBD2 covers 9 bases. There are 14 residues in the CDR3. The V gene's germline CDR1 is WSHSY and CDR2 SAAADI. V lost 8 bases, J lost 3 bases, and 8 bases stayed unmatched. CDR3 in DNA: TGCGCCAGCCAGCCCCTAGCGGGATTCTACGAGCAGTACTTC. Translation: CASQPLAGFYEQYF.

A few counts support this clonotype. The rearrangement uses TRBV9 and TRBJ2-5, with 7 bases fitting TRBD1. V dropped 10 bases and J dropped 5; count of bases not matched to a gene: 8. Germline loops: CDR1 SGDLS, CDR2 YYNGEE. The CDR3 length is 12 residues. The CDR3 sequence is CAARTGLETQYF. In nucleotides, the CDR3 is TGTGCCGCCCGGACAGGTCTGGAGACCCAGTACTTC.

The chain combines TRBV6-1 with TRBJ2-7; 11 bases are shared with TRBD2. The CDR3 runs 16 residues. With V trimmed by 5 bases and J by 3 bases, 9 bases remained unmatched. The V gene's germline CDR1 is MNHNS and CDR2 SASEGT. CDR3 coding DNA: TGTGCCAGCAGTTCCCGAATAGCGGGAGGGGTCTACGAGCAGTACTTC. Translation: CASSSRIAGGVYEQYF.

This clonotype was counted ten times or more. The rearrangement links TRBV20-1 to TRBJ1-2; a possible D gene is TRBD1 (5 bases). CDR1 and CDR2 from the germline V gene are DFQATT and SNEGSKA (reference sequence). V was clipped by 0 bases and J by 5 bases, with 13 bases between them. The CDR3 consists of 14 residues. In nucleotides, the CDR3 is TGCAGTGCTAGAGATTGGAGGGGATCATATGGCTACACCTTC. Translating it yields CSARDWRGSYGYTF.

This clonotype was counted at least ten times. The rearrangement links TRBV15 to TRBJ2-5, with D perhaps TRBD2 (6 bases). Trimming removed 5 bases at V and 3 bases at J, with 16 bases between. The CDR3 has 15 amino acids. CDR1 is LNHNV, CDR2 YYDKDF, per germline (reference sequence). The DNA of the CDR3 is TGTGCCACCAGCCCTCGGCTAGCGAGAAAAGAGACCCAGTACTTC. Its translation is CATSPRLARKETQYF.

The chain combines TRBV7-2 with TRBJ2-2, with 9 bases matching TRBD2. The CDR3 contains 16 residues. CDR1 SGHTA and CDR2 FQGNSA come from the germline V gene. V dropped 4 bases and J dropped 5; count of bases not matched to a gene: 8. As DNA, the CDR3 is TGTGCCAGCAGCTCCCCGGCTAGCGGGGAAACCGGGGAGCTGTTTTTT. Its protein product is CASSSPASGETGELFF.

The table lists this clonotype with many counts. The chain uses TRBV6-1 and TRBJ2-7; 12 nucleotides agree with TRBD2. Germline trimming cut 6 bases from V and 4 bases from J; bases unmatched to any gene: 4. CDR1 and CDR2 from the germline V gene are MNHNS and SASEGT. The CDR3 has 14 residues. CDR3 bases: TGTGCCAGCAGACGACTAGCGGGAGAATACGAGCAGTACTTC. Its protein product is CASRRLAGEYEQYF.

Many counts were recorded for this clonotype. The chain recombines TRBV5-1 with TRBJ2-7; TRBD1 aligns across 7 bases. J gave up 1 base and V 0 bases, and 1 base lay outside the gene matches. Germline assignment: CDR1 SGHRS and CDR2 YFSETQ. CDR3 length: 14 amino acids. CDR3 sequence reads: CASSLDRGSYEQYF. The CDR3 DNA is TGCGCCAGCAGCTTGGACAGGGGATCCTACGAGCAGTACTTC.

In the case of this clonotype: The junction does not match germline at one end; this may be a read error. V gene TRBV5-1 combines with J gene TRBJ2-5; 7 nucleotides align to TRBD2. CDR3 length: 15 amino acids. Germline CDR1 and CDR2: SGHRS and YFSETQ. CDR3 region: CASSPGRAVQETQHF. CDR3 coding DNA: TGCGCCAGCAGCCCAGGGAGGGCAGTTCAAGAGACCCAGCACTTC.

V usage is TRBV25-1 and J usage is TRBJ1-2; D may be TRBD1 (5 bases). The CDR3 is made up of 17 amino acids. V dropped 6 bases and J dropped 0 bases, with 20 bases sitting between them. The germline gives CDR1 MGHDK, CDR2 SYGVNS. The CDR3: CASRGGGRGGTNYGYTF. The CDR3 DNA is TGTGCCAGCAGGGGCGGGGGACGGGGAGGGACTAACTATGGCTACACCTTC.

The chain is built from TRBV28 and TRBJ1-1; 10 bases agree with TRBD1. Germline values: CDR1 MDHEN, CDR2 SYDVKM. The J segment lost 5 bases and the V segment lost 6 bases, leaving 12 bases of the junction unmatched. This CDR3 region has 16 residues. CDR3 sequence (DNA): TGTGCCAGCAGGATGGGTGGAGGGACAGGGGAAACTGAAGCTTTCTTT. It yields the protein CASRMGGGTGETEAFF.

J is TRBJ1-1 and V is TRBV29-1, with a possible D match to TRBD1 (6 bases). Per the germline V gene, CDR1 is SQVTM and CDR2 is ANQGSEA. The CDR3 loop spans 13 amino acids. DNA for the CDR3: TGCAGTTATGAACGGGGGGCGAACACTGAAGCTTTCTTT. Encoded protein: CSYERGANTEAFF.

This clonotype was seen repeatedly, ten times or more. The rearrangement uses TRBV20-1 and TRBJ1-5; D possibly corresponds to TRBD1 (5 bases). The length of the CDR3 is 14 residues. CDR1 and CDR2 (germline): DFQATT, SNEGSKA (reference sequence). CDR3 sequence (DNA): TGCAGCGGGACGACAATCGGTCGGAATCAGCCCCAGCATTTT. Its translation: CSGTTIGRNQPQHF.

The chain carries TRBV15 and TRBJ2-7; D might be TRBD1 (6 bases). Per the germline V gene, CDR1 is LNHNV and CDR2 is YYDKDF (reference sequence). Between the trimmed V and J ends, which lost 3 bases and 8 bases, there was a span of 17 bases. This CDR3 region has 14 residues. CDR3 nucleotide sequence: TGTGCCACCAGCAGTGTCGGATTTCAGGGGAAGCAGTACTTC. Its translation: CATSSVGFQGKQYF. The full variable domain, rest sourced from reference TRBV15 and TRBJ2-7, is DAMVIQNPRYQVTQFGKPVTLSCSQTLNHNVMYWYQQKSSQAPKLLFHYYDKDFNNEADTPDNFQSRRPNTSFCFLDIRSPGLGDTAMYLCATSSVGFQGKQYFGPGTRLTVT.

This clonotype was seen repeatedly, ten times or more. The chain carries TRBV7-2 and TRBJ1-3; D unclear. The V gene's germline CDR1 is SGHTA and CDR2 FQGNSA. This CDR3 comprises 14 residues. The V and J ends lost 8 bases and 0 bases respectively, with 11 bases between them. The DNA of the CDR3 is TGTGCCAGCCGCGGAAGTAGCTCTGGAAACACCATATATTTT. Protein sequence: CASRGSSSGNTIYF.

The chain uses TRBV14 and TRBJ1-3; D unresolved. V was clipped by 0 bases and J by 2 bases, with 8 bases between them. The germline CDR1 and CDR2 sequences are SGHDN and FVKESK. The CDR3 is made up of 15 amino acids. CDR3 sequence (DNA): TGTGCCAGCAGCCAAGAACCCATCACTGGAAACACCATATATTTT. This sequence encodes CASSQEPITGNTIYF.

This clonotype was recorded at least ten times. The rearrangement uses TRBV7-2 and TRBJ2-7, with D tentatively TRBD2 (6 bases). The germline V gene encodes CDR1 SGHTA and CDR2 FQGNSA. This CDR3 has 15 amino acids. V was clipped by 3 bases and J by 5 bases, with 17 bases between them. The CDR3: CASSLAGGPRHEQYF. CDR3 nucleotides: TGTGCCAGCAGCTTGGCCGGGGGACCCCGGCACGAGCAGTACTTC. The variable domain in full, with the rest retrieved from reference TRBV7-2 and TRBJ2-7, is GAGVSQSPSNKVTEKGKDVELRCDPISGHTALYWYRQSLGQGLEFLIYFQGNSAPDKSGLPSDRFSAERTGGSVSTLTIQRTQQEDSAVYLCASSLAGGPRHEQYFGPGTRLTVT.

The chain recombines TRBV5-4 with TRBJ2-5, with 13 bases lining up with TRBD2. The end of the DNA fits TRBJ2-7 better, so the J call may be wrong. Germline CDR1 reads SGHNT; CDR2 reads YYREEE (reference sequence). This CDR3 spans 18 amino acids. The CDR3 loop reads CASSLPGLAGAHSYEQYF. CDR3 coding DNA: TGTGCCAGCAGCCTCCCCGGACTAGCGGGAGCCCACTCCTACGAGCAGTACTTC.

This clonotype was picked up many times. The rearrangement links TRBV4-3 to TRBJ1-1; no firm D call. The CDR3 contains 14 residues. Germline V lookup: CDR1 LGHNA, CDR2 YSLEER. V was cut by 4 bases and J by 11 bases, with 20 bases left in between. CDR3 amino acids: CASSLLSTDSGAFF. The CDR3 DNA follows: TGCGCCAGCAGCCTACTGTCGACCGACTCCGGGGCTTTCTTT.

This clonotype was found many times. The genes are TRBV6-6 and TRBJ2-5; possibly TRBD1 or TRBD2 for D (5 bases each). Per the germline V gene, CDR1 is MNHNY and CDR2 is SVGAGI (reference sequence). The CDR3 extends over 14 amino acids. With 7 bases removed from V and 3 bases from J, the gap between germline ends came to 15 bases. CDR3 bases: TGTGCCAGCACTGCTGGGACCCATGAAGAGACCCAGTACTTC. It encodes CASTAGTHEETQYF.

The chain combines TRBV15 with TRBJ2-7, with 13 bases lining up with TRBD2. Germline CDR1 is LNHNV and CDR2 is YYDKDF (reference sequence). Trimming took 1 base from V and 2 from J; bases not matched to a gene: 14. There are 20 residues in the CDR3. The CDR3 DNA sequence: TGTGCCACCAGCAGAGCGGGGGGACTAGCGGGGCCAGGGACTCCCTACGAGCAGTACTTC. As protein: CATSRAGGLAGPGTPYEQYF.

The V call is TRBV7-2, the J call TRBJ2-7, with 9 bases that match TRBD1. V shed 8 bases, J shed 5 bases, and the junction held 7 bases outside the gene matches. The germline V gene encodes CDR1 SGHTA and CDR2 FQGNSA. This CDR3 is 13 amino acids long. The CDR3 region has the DNA TGTGCCAGCGTCCGGACAGGGGCAAACGAGCAGTACTTC. Protein sequence: CASVRTGANEQYF.

A word on this clonotype: This may come from a read error, since a much larger clone is one base off. The chain is built from TRBV10-3 and TRBJ2-3; 10 bases are a match to TRBD2. Germline loops: CDR1 ENHRY, CDR2 SYGVKD. The length of the CDR3 is 16 residues. The CDR3, as DNA: TGTGCCATCAGTGTTTTAGCGGGAGGTCACACAGATACGCGGTATTTT. Translated, it gives CAISVLAGGHTDTRYF.

In its sample, this clonotype was seen many times. The chain is built from TRBV5-1 and TRBJ1-2; possibly TRBD1 for D (6 bases). The CDR3 length is 14 residues. Trimming removed 1 base at V and 4 bases at J, with 11 bases between. The germline gives CDR1 SGHRS, CDR2 YFSETQ. CDR3 bases: TGCGCCAGCAGCTTGTACCGGGACACCTATGGCTACACCTTC. Translation gives CASSLYRDTYGYTF.

The V call is TRBV7-6, the J call TRBJ1-1; a weak D match, TRBD1 (6 bases). V lost 6 bases and J 11 bases, leaving 25 bases between the germline ends. CDR1 is SGHVS, CDR2 FNYEAQ, per germline. The CDR3 runs 15 residues. The CDR3 protein is CASSSLGSGGGGAFF. In DNA, the CDR3 is TGTGCCAGCAGTTCTCTCGGGTCGGGGGGCGGGGGGGCTTTCTTT.

The sample holds one count of this clonotype. The chain is built from TRBV9 and TRBJ1-2; 10 positions agree with TRBD1. This CDR3 spans 14 amino acids. Germline V gene data show CDR1 as SGDLS and CDR2 as YYNGEE. V shed 4 bases and J 7 bases; nucleotides not matched to a gene: 7. CDR3 sequence (DNA): TGTGCCAGCAGCACCCGGACAGGGGGAGGTGGCTACACCTTC. It translates to CASSTRTGGGGYTF.

This clonotype has a handful of counts. The chain employs TRBV2 and TRBJ2-6; tentative D call: TRBD1 (6 bases). The CDR3 covers 15 residues. Germline V gene sequence: CDR1 SNHLY, CDR2 FYNNEI. The V end lost 6 bases, the J end lost 4 bases, and 13 bases lay between the germline ends. CDR3 amino acids: CASRQGSSGANVLTF. As DNA, the CDR3 is TGTGCCAGCAGGCAGGGGAGCTCAGGGGCCAACGTCCTGACTTTC.

This clonotype was counted ten times or more. The chain carries TRBV5-1 and TRBJ2-3; possibly TRBD1 for D (6 bases). V was pared by 7 bases and J by 4 bases, with 13 bases between. The CDR3 is made up of 13 amino acids. CDR1 is SGHRS and CDR2 is YFSETQ in the germline V gene. DNA for the CDR3: TGCGCCAGCGGCCGAACAGGGTCAGATACGCAGTATTTT. Encoded protein: CASGRTGSDTQYF.